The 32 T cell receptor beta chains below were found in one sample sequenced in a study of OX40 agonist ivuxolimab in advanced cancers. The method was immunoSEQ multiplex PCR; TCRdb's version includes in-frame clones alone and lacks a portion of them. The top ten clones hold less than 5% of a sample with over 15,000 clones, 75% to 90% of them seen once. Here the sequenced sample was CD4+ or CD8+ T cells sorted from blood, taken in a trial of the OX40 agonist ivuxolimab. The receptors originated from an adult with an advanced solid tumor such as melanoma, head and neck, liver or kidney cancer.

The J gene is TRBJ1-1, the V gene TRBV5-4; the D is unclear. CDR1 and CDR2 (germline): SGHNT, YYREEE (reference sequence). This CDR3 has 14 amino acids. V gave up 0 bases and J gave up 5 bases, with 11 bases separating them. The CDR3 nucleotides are TGTGCCAGCAGCTTGGCCGCCAGGTCGACTGAAGCTTTCTTT. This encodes CASSLAARSTEAFF.

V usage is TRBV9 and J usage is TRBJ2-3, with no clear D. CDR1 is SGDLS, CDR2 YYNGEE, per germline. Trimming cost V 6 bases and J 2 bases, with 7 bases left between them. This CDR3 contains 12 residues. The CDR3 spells CASNPFTDTQYF. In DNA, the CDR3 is TGTGCCAGCAACCCATTCACAGATACGCAGTATTTT. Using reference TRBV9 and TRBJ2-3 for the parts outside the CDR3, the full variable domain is DSGVTQTPKHLITATGQRVTLRCSPRSGDLSVYWYQQSLDQGLQFLIQYYNGEERAKGNILERFSAQQFPDLHSELNLSSLELGDSALYFCASNPFTDTQYFGPGTRLTVL.

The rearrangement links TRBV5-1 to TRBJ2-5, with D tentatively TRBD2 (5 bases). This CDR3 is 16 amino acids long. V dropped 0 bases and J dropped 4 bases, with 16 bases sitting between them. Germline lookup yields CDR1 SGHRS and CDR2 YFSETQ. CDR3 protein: CASSLAAFSGRETQYF. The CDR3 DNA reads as TGCGCCAGCAGCTTGGCCGCCTTTAGTGGGAGAGAGACCCAGTACTTC.

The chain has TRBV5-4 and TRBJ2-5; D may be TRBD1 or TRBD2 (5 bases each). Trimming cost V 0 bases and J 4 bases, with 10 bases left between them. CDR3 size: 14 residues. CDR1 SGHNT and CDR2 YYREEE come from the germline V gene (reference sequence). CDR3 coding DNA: TGTGCCAGCAGCTTGGGGGTGAGGGGAGAGACCCAGTACTTC. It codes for CASSLGVRGETQYF.

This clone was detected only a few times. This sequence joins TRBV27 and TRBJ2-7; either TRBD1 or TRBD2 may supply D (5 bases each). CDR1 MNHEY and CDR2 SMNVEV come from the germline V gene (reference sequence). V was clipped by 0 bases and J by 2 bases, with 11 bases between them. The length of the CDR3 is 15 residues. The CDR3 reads CASSLSRQGPYEQYF. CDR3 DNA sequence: TGTGCCAGCAGTTTATCCCGTCAGGGACCCTACGAGCAGTACTTC.

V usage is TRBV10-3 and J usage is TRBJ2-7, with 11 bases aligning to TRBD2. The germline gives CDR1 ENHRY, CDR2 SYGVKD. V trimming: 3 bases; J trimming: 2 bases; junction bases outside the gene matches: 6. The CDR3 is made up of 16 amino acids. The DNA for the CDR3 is TGTGCCATCAGTGATCCGGGACTAGCGGATACCTACGAGCAGTACTTC. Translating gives CAISDPGLADTYEQYF.

The CDR3 DNA sequence: TGTGCCAGCAGCTTAACGGGGTCTAGCGGGACTTCTGAGCAGTTCTTC. Its translation is CASSLTGSSGTSEQFF. The genes are TRBV7-3 and TRBJ2-1; 9 nucleotides align to TRBD2. Losses at the gene ends were 0 bases for V and 9 bases for J; bases not matched to a gene: 9. The germline V gene has CDR1 SGHTA and CDR2 FQGTGA. CDR3 length: 16 amino acids.

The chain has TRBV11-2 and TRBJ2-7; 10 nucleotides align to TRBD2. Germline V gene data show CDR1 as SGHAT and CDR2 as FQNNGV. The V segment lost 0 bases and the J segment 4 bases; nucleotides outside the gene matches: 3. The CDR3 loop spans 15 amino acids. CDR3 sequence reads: CASSLEELAGYEQYF. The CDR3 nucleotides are TGTGCCAGCAGCTTAGAAGAACTAGCGGGGTACGAGCAGTACTTC.

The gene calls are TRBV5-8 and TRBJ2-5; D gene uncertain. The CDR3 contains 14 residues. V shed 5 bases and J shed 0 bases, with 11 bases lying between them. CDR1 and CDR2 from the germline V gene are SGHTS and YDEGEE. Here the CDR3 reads CASSVDAYQETQYF. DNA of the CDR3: TGTGCCAGCAGTGTAGACGCCTACCAAGAGACCCAGTACTTC.

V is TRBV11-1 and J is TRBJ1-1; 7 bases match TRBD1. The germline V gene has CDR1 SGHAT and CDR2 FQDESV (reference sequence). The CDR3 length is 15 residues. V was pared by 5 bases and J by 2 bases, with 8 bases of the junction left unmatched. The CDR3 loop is CASSQNRGANTEAFF. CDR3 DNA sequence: TGTGCCAGCAGCCAAAACAGGGGCGCCAACACTGAAGCTTTCTTT.

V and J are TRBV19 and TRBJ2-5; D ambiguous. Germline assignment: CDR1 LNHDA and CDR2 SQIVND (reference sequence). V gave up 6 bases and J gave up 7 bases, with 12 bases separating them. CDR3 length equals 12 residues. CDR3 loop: CASSRARGTQYF. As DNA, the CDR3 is TGTGCCAGTAGCCGGGCGAGAGGGACCCAGTACTTC.

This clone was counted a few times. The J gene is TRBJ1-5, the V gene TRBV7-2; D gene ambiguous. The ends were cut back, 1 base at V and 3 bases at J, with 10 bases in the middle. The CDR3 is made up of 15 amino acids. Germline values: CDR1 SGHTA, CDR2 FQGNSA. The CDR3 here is CASSLGSGNNQPQHF. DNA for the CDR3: TGTGCCAGCAGCTTAGGAAGCGGGAACAATCAGCCCCAGCATTTT.

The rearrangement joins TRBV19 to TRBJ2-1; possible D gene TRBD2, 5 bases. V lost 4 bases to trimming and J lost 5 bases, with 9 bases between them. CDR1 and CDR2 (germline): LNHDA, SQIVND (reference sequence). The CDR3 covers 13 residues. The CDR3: CASSRTDNNEQFF. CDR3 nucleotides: TGTGCCAGTAGTAGGACTGACAACAATGAGCAGTTCTTC.

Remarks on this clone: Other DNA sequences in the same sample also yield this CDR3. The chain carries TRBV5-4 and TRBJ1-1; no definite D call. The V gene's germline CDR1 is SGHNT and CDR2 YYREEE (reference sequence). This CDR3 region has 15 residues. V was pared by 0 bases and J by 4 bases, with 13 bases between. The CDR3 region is CASSLGSGLGTEAFF. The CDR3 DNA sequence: TGTGCCAGCAGCTTGGGGAGCGGCCTAGGCACTGAAGCTTTCTTT.

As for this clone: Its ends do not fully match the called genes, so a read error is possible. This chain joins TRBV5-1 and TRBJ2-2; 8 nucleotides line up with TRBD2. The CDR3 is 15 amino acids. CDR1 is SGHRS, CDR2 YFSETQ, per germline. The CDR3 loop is CASSREAGNAGELFF. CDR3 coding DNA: TGCGCCAGCTCGCGGGAGGCCGGGAACGCCGGGGAGCTGTTTTTT.

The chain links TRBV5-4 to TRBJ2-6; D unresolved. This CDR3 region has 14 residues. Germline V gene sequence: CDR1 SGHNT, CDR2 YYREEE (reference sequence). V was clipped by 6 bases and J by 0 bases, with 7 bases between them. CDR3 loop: CASIPPSGANVLTF. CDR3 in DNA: TGTGCCAGCATCCCACCCTCTGGGGCCAACGTCCTGACTTTC.

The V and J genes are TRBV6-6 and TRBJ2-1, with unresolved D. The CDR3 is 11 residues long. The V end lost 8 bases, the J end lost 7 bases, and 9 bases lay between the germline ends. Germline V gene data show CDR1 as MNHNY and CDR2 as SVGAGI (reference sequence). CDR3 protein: CASSAGNEQFF. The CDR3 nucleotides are TGTGCCAGCTCAGCCGGTAATGAGCAGTTCTTC.

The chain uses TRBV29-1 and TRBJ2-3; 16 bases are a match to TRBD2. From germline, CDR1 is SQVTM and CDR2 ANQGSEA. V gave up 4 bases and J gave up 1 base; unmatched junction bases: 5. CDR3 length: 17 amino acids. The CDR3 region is CSVAGLAGGGGTDTQYF. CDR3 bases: TGCAGCGTTGCGGGACTAGCGGGAGGGGGCGGCACAGATACGCAGTATTTT.

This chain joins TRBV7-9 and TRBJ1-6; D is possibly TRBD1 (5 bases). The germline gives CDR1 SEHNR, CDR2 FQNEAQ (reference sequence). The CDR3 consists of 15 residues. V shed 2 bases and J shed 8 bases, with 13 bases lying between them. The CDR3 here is CASSLSGGNDSPLHF. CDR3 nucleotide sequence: TGTGCCAGCAGCTTATCCGGGGGGAACGATTCACCCCTCCACTTT.

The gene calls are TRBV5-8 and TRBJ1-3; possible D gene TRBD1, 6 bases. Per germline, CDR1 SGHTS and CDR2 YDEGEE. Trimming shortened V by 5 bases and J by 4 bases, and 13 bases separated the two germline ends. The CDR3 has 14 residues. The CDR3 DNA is TGTGCCAGCAGACTAACAGGGCGCGGAAACACCATATATTTT. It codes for CASRLTGRGNTIYF.

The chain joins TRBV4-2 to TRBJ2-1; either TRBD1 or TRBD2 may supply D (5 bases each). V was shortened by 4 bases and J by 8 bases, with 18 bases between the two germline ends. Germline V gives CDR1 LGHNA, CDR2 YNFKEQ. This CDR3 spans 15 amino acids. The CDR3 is CASSPPLGPPYEQFF. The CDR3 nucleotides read TGTGCCAGCAGCCCTCCCTTGGGACCCCCCTATGAGCAGTTCTTC.

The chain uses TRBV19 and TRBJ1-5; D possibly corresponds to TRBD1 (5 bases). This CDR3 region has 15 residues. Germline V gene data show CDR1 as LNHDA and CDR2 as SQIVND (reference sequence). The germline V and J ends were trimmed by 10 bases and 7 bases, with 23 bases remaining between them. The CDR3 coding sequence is TGTGCCACCCGTCTGGGACGTTCGGTAGTGCAGCCCCAGCATTTT. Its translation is CATRLGRSVVQPQHF.

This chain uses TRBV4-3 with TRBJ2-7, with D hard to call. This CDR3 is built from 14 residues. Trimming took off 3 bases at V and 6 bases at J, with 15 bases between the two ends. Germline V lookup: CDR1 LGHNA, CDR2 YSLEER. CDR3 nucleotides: TGCGCCAGCAGCCAGGGCCTCGTGTTAGGCGAGCAGTACTTC. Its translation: CASSQGLVLGEQYF.

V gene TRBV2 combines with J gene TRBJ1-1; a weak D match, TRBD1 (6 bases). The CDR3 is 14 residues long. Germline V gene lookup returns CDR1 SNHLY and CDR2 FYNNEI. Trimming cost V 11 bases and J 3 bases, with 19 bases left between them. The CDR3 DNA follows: TGTGCCTGTAAGAACCAGGGGATGGACACTGAAGCTTTCTTT. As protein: CACKNQGMDTEAFF.

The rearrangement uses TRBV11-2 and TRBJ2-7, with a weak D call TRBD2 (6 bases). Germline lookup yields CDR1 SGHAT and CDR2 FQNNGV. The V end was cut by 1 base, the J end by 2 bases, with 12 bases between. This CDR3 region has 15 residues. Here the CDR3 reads CASSLGLATAYEQYF. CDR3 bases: TGTGCCAGCAGCTTAGGGCTAGCGACGGCCTACGAGCAGTACTTC.

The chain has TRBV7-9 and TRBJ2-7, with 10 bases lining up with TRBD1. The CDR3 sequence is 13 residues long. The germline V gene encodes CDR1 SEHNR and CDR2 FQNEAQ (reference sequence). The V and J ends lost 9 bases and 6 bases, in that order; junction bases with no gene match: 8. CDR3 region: CASVRGQGSEQYF. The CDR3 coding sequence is TGTGCCAGTGTAAGGGGACAGGGGTCCGAGCAGTACTTC. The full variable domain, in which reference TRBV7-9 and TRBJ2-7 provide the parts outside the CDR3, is DTGVSQNPRHKITKRGQNVTFRCDPISEHNRLYWYRQTLGQGPEFLTYFQNEAQLEKSRLLSDRFSAERPKGSFSTLEIQRTEQGDSAMYLCASVRGQGSEQYFGPGTRLTVT.

CDR3 loop: CASSQNVENTEAFF. The CDR3 DNA follows: TGCGCCAGCAGCCAAAACGTGGAGAACACTGAAGCTTTCTTT. The chain has TRBV5-1 and TRBJ1-1, with unresolved D. Deletions cut 4 bases from V and 1 base from J, with 11 bases between. This CDR3 spans 14 amino acids. Germline lookup yields CDR1 SGHRS and CDR2 YFSETQ.

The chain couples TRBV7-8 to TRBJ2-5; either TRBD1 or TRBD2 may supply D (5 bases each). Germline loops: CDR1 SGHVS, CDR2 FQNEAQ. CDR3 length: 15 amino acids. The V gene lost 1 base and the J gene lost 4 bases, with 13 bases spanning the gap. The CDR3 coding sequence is TGTGCCAGCAGCTTAGGGTGGGGACGGGGAGAGACCCAGTACTTC. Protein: CASSLGWGRGETQYF.

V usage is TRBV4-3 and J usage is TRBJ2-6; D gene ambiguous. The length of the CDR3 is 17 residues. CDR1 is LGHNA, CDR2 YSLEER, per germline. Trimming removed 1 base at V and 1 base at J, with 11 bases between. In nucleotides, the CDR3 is TGCGCCAGCAGCCAAGGTGCCCTCCCTTCTGGGGCCAACGTCCTGACTTTC. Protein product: CASSQGALPSGANVLTF.

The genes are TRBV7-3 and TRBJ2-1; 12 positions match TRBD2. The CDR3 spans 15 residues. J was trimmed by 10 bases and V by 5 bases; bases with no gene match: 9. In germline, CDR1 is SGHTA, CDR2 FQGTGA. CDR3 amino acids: CASSASGRALGEQFF. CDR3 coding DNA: TGTGCCAGCAGCGCTAGCGGGAGGGCCCTGGGGGAGCAGTTCTTC.

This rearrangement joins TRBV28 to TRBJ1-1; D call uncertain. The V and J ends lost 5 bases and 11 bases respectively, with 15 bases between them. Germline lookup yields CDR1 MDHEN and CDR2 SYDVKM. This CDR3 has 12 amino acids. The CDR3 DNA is TGTGCCAGCAGTCCCCAGCGAGCCGCGGCTTTCTTT. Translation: CASSPQRAAAFF.

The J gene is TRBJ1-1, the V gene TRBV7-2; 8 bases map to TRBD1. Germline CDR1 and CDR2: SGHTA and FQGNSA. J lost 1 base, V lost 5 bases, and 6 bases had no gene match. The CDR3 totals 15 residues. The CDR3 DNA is TGTGCCAGCAGCCAGGGGGCTTCGTGGAACACTGAAGCTTTCTTT. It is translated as CASSQGASWNTEAFF.